Listed here are 18 T cell receptor beta chains from one sample, sequenced in a study of human T cells and chemical hapten exposure. TCRdb re-called the RACE reads through MiXCR, storing one row per CDR3 protein. The repertoire holds more than 65,000 distinct CDR3 sequences, with around 7% as singletons. The sample's time point: patch test 1, 2 weeks after DPC sensitization. Noted treatment: therapeutic diphenylcyclopropenone sensitization with weekly scalp DPC. The material was whole blood, obtained in connection with sensitization to the hapten diphenylcyclopropenone (DPC). The receptors come from a woman aged 25 to 39 with alopecia areata. Some clones in this sample may be carry-over from other donors' samples.

The table lists this clonotype with a few counts. CDR3 coding DNA: TGTGCCAGTAGTATACTATATCGCGGGAACTATAGCAATCAGCCCCAGCATTTT. Residues: CASSILYRGNYSNQPQHF. This sequence joins TRBV19 and TRBJ1-5; D call uncertain. CDR3 length equals 18 residues. Trimming took 2 bases from V and 0 from J, leaving 17 bases between them. The V gene's germline CDR1 is LNHDA and CDR2 SQIVND (reference sequence).

In this sample, this clonotype turned up many times. The chain uses TRBV20-1 and TRBJ2-7; D may match TRBD1 or TRBD2 (5 bases each). Trimming removed 2 bases at V and 1 base at J, with 9 bases between. CDR3 length equals 13 residues. The germline gives CDR1 DFQATT, CDR2 SNEGSKA (reference sequence). CDR3 amino acids: CSARWDGSYEQYF. CDR3 DNA sequence: TGCAGTGCTAGATGGGACGGGTCCTACGAGCAGTACTTC.

This clonotype was counted a few times. The CDR3 sequence is CASSSLGLAGGQAEQYF. Here the CDR3 DNA reads TGTGCCAGCAGTTCACTCGGACTAGCGGGGGGGCAGGCCGAGCAGTACTTC. The chain has TRBV27 and TRBJ2-7, with 15 bases lining up with TRBD2. Germline CDR1 is MNHEY and CDR2 is SMNVEV (reference sequence). The CDR3 extends over 17 amino acids. The V segment lost 4 bases and the J segment 6 bases; nucleotides outside the gene matches: 10.

This clonotype has ten or more counts. Here the CDR3 DNA reads TGTGCCATCAGTGAACGAGGACAGAGCTCACCCCTCCACTTT. Its translation: CAISERGQSSPLHF. This chain connects TRBV10-3 to TRBJ1-6; weak D call: TRBD1 (6 bases). The CDR3 has 14 residues. Germline V gene data show CDR1 as ENHRY and CDR2 as SYGVKD. V was trimmed by 3 bases and J by 10 bases, leaving 13 bases between them.

The rearrangement links TRBV21-1 to TRBJ1-2; the table assigns TRBD1, which was not confirmed against the DNA. TRBV21-1 is annotated as a pseudogene. This CDR3 is built from 16 residues. The CDR3 is CASSKVGRGPQDGYTF. DNA of the CDR3: TGTGCCAGCAGCAAAGTAGGAAGGGGTCCCCAAGATGGCTACACCTTC.

This clonotype was observed many times. The chain couples TRBV7-2 to TRBJ2-3; tentative D call: TRBD2 (5 bases). Trimming took off 2 bases at V and 5 bases at J, with 14 bases between the two ends. Germline V gene data show CDR1 as SGHTA and CDR2 as FQGNSA. This CDR3 has 15 amino acids. The CDR3 nucleotides read TGTGCCAGCAGCTTACGGCCGACGAGCGGAGATACGCAGTATTTT. As protein: CASSLRPTSGDTQYF.

This clonotype has at least ten counts. The genes are TRBV7-9 and TRBJ2-7; D remains ambiguous. The V and J ends lost 5 bases and 0 bases respectively, with 11 bases between them. The CDR3 contains 14 residues. Germline V gives CDR1 SEHNR, CDR2 FQNEAQ (reference sequence). The CDR3 loop reads CASSPMDNSYEQYF. The DNA for the CDR3 is TGTGCCAGCAGCCCCATGGATAACTCCTACGAGCAGTACTTC.

This chain uses TRBV29-1 with TRBJ2-5, with a possible D match to TRBD2 (6 bases). V shed 4 bases and J shed 5 bases, with 17 bases lying between them. The length of the CDR3 is 14 residues. CDR1 SQVTM and CDR2 ANQGSEA come from the germline V gene. In nucleotides, the CDR3 is TGCAGCGTTGTTTTGACCGGGGGAATGGAGACCCAGTACTTC. The encoded protein is CSVVLTGGMETQYF.

As regards this clonotype: This clone may be a read error of a much larger clone one base away. The chain is built from TRBV5-1 and TRBJ1-2; a weak D match, TRBD1 (6 bases). Between the trimmed V and J ends, which lost 0 bases and 8 bases, there was a span of 11 bases. CDR1 is SGHRS and CDR2 is YFSETQ in the germline V gene. The length of the CDR3 is 13 residues. CDR3 bases: TGCGCCAGCAGCTTGGAGGGGGGACAAGGCTACACCTTC. The encoded protein is CASSLEGGQGYTF. Full variable domain (missing parts from reference TRBV5-1 and TRBJ1-2): KAGVTQTPRYLIKTRGQQVTLSCSPISGHRSVSWYQQTPGQGLQFLFEYFSETQRNKGNFPGRFSGRQFSNSRSEMNVSTLELGDSALYLCASSLEGGQGYTFGSGTRLTVV.

This clonotype was counted at least ten times. This chain uses TRBV20-1 with TRBJ2-3; no clear D gene. Between the trimmed V and J ends, which lost 5 bases and 2 bases, there was a span of 8 bases. Germline assignment: CDR1 DFQATT and CDR2 SNEGSKA (reference sequence). The CDR3 totals 12 residues. The CDR3 spells CSASPVTDTQYF. The CDR3 DNA sequence: TGCAGTGCTTCGCCTGTCACAGATACGCAGTATTTT.

This clonotype was counted a few times. This rearrangement joins TRBV5-1 to TRBJ1-2, with 10 bases identical to TRBD1. CDR1 is SGHRS and CDR2 is YFSETQ in the germline V gene. Trimming at V came to 2 bases and at J to 2 bases, leaving 3 bases not matched to a gene. The CDR3 runs 15 residues. The CDR3 loop reads CASSLWTGGNYGYTF. The CDR3 region has the DNA TGCGCCAGCAGCTTATGGACAGGGGGAAACTATGGCTACACCTTC.

In this sample, this clonotype turned up a few times. V gene TRBV12-3 or TRBV12-4 combines with J gene TRBJ1-1; 9 bases align to TRBD1. The CDR3 extends over 12 amino acids. V gave up 3 bases and J gave up 11 bases; unmatched junction bases: 4. CDR3 coding DNA: TGTGCCAGCAGTTTGGGGACAGGGAGGGCTTTCTTT. Translating gives CASSLGTGRAFF.

This chain joins TRBV12-3 or TRBV12-4 and TRBJ1-1; D gene ambiguous. The length of the CDR3 is 12 residues. V was cut by 3 bases and J by 4 bases, with 6 bases left in between. The CDR3, as DNA: TGTGCCAGCAGTTTTGGCGGCACTGAAGCTTTCTTT. Translating gives CASSFGGTEAFF.

This clonotype was seen more than once but under ten times. The chain recombines TRBV19 with TRBJ2-3, with 11 bases that match TRBD1. Germline V gives CDR1 LNHDA, CDR2 SQIVND (reference sequence). This CDR3 region has 18 residues. V shed 7 bases, J shed 7 bases, and the junction held 19 bases outside the gene matches. Here the CDR3 reads CASIPSWVPGQGGNTQYF. The CDR3 DNA follows: TGTGCCAGTATCCCATCGTGGGTGCCGGGACAGGGGGGTAATACGCAGTATTTT.

There are many counts of this clonotype. DNA for the CDR3: TGTGCCTGCTATTCGAGCTCCTACGAGCAGTACTTC. It encodes CACYSSSYEQYF. This sequence joins TRBV27 and TRBJ2-7, with no clear D. The CDR3 is made up of 12 amino acids. CDR1 and CDR2 (germline): MNHEY, SMNVEV (reference sequence). Trimming pared 11 bases from V and 0 bases from J, leaving 11 bases between.

This clonotype was observed a handful of times. This sequence joins TRBV21-1 and TRBJ2-1; no check of the table's D call, TRBD2, against the DNA was made. TRBV21-1 has pseudogene status. This CDR3 contains 15 residues. For the CDR3, the DNA is TGTGCCAGCAGCAAACGTGCGGGGTTATACAATGAGCAGTTCTTC. This gives the protein CASSKRAGLYNEQFF.

The CDR3: CSASRGGALFF. Written as DNA, the CDR3 is TGCAGTGCTAGCCGAGGAGGGGCACTGTTTTTT. The chain is built from TRBV20-1 and TRBJ1-4; possibly TRBD1 for D (5 bases). The CDR3 is 11 residues long. The germline CDR1 and CDR2 sequences are DFQATT and SNEGSKA (reference sequence). The V end was cut by 3 bases, the J end by 13 bases, with 12 bases between.

The genes are TRBV7-3 and TRBJ1-1, with D possibly matching TRBD1 (5 bases). The CDR3 length is 14 residues. Trimming pared 5 bases from V and 6 bases from J, leaving 16 bases between. Germline lookup yields CDR1 SGHTA and CDR2 FQGTGA. The CDR3 region has the DNA TGTGCCAGCAGCCACGGGGGAAACAGCGCTGAAGCTTTCTTT. It translates to CASSHGGNSAEAFF.